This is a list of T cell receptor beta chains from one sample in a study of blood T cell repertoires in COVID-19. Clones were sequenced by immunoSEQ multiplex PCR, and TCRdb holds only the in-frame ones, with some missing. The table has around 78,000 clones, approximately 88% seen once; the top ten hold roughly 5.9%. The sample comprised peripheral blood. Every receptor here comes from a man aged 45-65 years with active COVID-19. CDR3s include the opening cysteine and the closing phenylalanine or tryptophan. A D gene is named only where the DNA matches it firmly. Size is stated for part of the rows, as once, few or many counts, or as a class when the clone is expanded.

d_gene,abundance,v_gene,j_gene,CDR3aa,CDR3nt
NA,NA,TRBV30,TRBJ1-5,CAWSGISLDGQPQHF,TGTGCCTGGAGCGGAATCTCGCTAGACGGTCAGCCCCAGCATTTT
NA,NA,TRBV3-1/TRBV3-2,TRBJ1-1,CASSQPPRGGYTEAFF,TGTGCCAGCAGCCAACCTCCGAGGGGGGGTTACACTGAAGCTTTCTTT
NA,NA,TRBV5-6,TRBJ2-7,CASSLGPSASYEQYF,TGTGCCAGCAGCTTGGGCCCTTCCGCGTCCTACGAGCAGTACTTC
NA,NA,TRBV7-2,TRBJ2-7,CASSAGQYYEQYF,TGTGCCAGCAGCGCAGGACAGTACTACGAGCAGTACTTC
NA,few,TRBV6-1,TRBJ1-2,CASSETLNYGYTF,TGTGCCAGCAGTGAGACACTTAACTATGGCTACACCTTC
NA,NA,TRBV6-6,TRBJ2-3,CASSYLARPDTQYF,TGTGCCAGCAGTTACCTGGCCAGGCCAGATACGCAGTATTTT
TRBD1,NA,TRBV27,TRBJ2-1,CASSPDRGTGNEQFF,TGTGCCAGCAGTCCGGACAGGGGGACCGGGAATGAGCAGTTCTTC
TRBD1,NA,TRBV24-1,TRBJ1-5,CATGTGGSQPQHF,TGTGCCACCGGGACAGGGGGTTCTCAGCCCCAGCATTTT
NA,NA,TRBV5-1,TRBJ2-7,CASSPGAGDNYEQYF,TGCGCCAGCAGCCCTGGGGCGGGGGACAACTACGAGCAGTACTTC
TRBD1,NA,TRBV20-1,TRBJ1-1,CSLTGGVEAFF,TGCAGTTTGACAGGGGGGGTTGAAGCTTTCTTT